This T cell receptor (beta chain) was recovered during a study of T cells after yellow fever vaccination (dated by TCRdb to the late 2010s). With regard to the full study: Libraries from fractions with low cell numbers were prepared with the SMART-Seq v4 Ultra Low Input RNA kit. Blood samples were taken at several timepoints before and after primary and secondary immunization, and bulk PBMC replicates and cell subsets were isolated. To follow T-cell clones before and after primary and booster YFV17D yellow fever vaccination, bulk TCR alpha and beta repertoires were sequenced over time. Two healthy male donors, one aged 18 to 30 and one aged 30 to 40 years, were included in the cohort. The full study reports these points: Compared with the primary T-cell response, the secondary T-cell response was weaker but faster, peaking on day 5 rather than day 15. A small share of clonotypes occurred in both CD4 and CD8 compartments, likely arising from convergent recombination. Most clones expanded after primary vaccination (around 96% of CD4 and over 80% of CD8) were re-detected after the booster, suggesting that broad memory maintenance occurred. Computational filtering was needed because FACS-sorted repertoires could contain abundant contaminating clonotypes from the bulk population. Because only a couple of donors were included in the study, the extent to which the findings can be generalized is limited.

TCR cDNA was synthesized by 5'RACE template switching, through which a universal primer site and unique molecular identifiers were introduced. Priming for cDNA synthesis came from both the TCR alpha and TCR beta constant segments. Libraries were amplified in two PCR steps, with sample barcodes and sequencing adapters added in the second step. Sequencing of libraries was performed on Illumina HiSeq 2500 (2x100 bp) or NovaSeq (2x150 bp). In the original analysis: MIGEC handled demultiplexing of reads and collapsing into UMI consensus sequences, while MiXCR performed V(D)J alignment. Vaccine-responding clonotypes were defined with edgeR using replicate PBMC samples, requiring FDR below 0.01 and a log2 fold change above 5 up to day 15. Each bulk clonotype received a CD4 or CD8 identity based on whether the sequenced CD4 or CD8 repertoire contained that clonotype at higher abundance. The public reads were quality trimmed at Q25 with fastp and then assembled into clones with MiXCR by TCRdb, keeping productive beta chains. For every CDR3 protein sequence, its rows merge into one entry that carries the most common genes and DNA. The V and J calls here are based on TCRdb, not the publication. The sample yields under 550,000 distinct CDR3 sequences; 20% to 25% were counted once. The ten largest make up about a sixth of the sample.

The treatment or condition tag for this specimen amounts to: live attenuated yellow fever vaccine strain. At every blood-draw timepoint, two biological replicates of bulk PBMCs were collected. A standard Ficoll-Paque protocol was used to isolate PBMCs from peripheral blood. RNA was extracted with TriZol from bulk PBMCs, CD4 and CD8 fractions, and dextramer-positive and dextramer-negative fractions. This clonotype came up many times. Its antigen specificity is not known. No per-base quality is available; no much larger clone lies one base away. The sample was PBMCs, taken around 3 weeks after the first yellow fever vaccination. The source of this sequence is a man between 18 and 29 years old who received the YFV17D yellow fever vaccine.

DNA sequence: TGCGCCAGCAGCTTGGCCCCAGGGGGCGAGGGAAGCACAGATACGCAGTATTTT. It encodes CASSLAPGGEGSTDTQYF. The receptor chain draws on TRBV5-1 and TRBJ2-3; TRBD1 lines up with 8 middle nucleotides. Taken from the germline V gene, the CDR1 and CDR2 loops are SGHRS and YFSETQ. From the cysteine up to the phenylalanine, the CDR3 has a length of 18 residues. The sequence is cut down to CDR3 DNA, 54 bases in frame from base 1. Clipping removes 0 bases from V and 0 bases from J, with 9 as the unmatched junction base count. With the rest looked up from the reference TRBV5-1 and TRBJ2-3 genes rather than sequenced, the full variable domain is KAGVTQTPRYLIKTRGQQVTLSCSPISGHRSVSWYQQTPGQGLQFLFEYFSETQRNKGNFPGRFSGRQFSNSRSEMNVSTLELGDSALYLCASSLAPGGEGSTDTQYFGPGTRLTVL.